This T cell receptor (beta chain) was documented in a study of T cell responses to AZD1222 COVID-19 vaccine. Using immunoSEQ multiplex PCR, the repertoire was profiled, and TCRdb retains in-frame clones only, with some absent. The table lists 130,000 to 150,000 clones, approximately 94% of them singletons. From germline, CDR1 is SGHRS and CDR2 YFSETQ. Trimming took 3 bases from V and 8 from J, leaving 12 bases between them. The length of the CDR3 is 13 residues. J is TRBJ2-1 and V is TRBV5-1; D might be TRBD2 (6 bases). This clonotype originated in an adult in good health. Sequenced material: peripheral blood, taken on day 0 of AZD1222 vaccination. CDR3 DNA sequence: TGCGCCAGCAGCTCGGGAGTATGGGATGAGCAGTTCTTC. It translates to CASSSGVWDEQFF. Using reference TRBV5-1 and TRBJ2-1 for the parts outside the CDR3, the full variable domain is KAGVTQTPRYLIKTRGQQVTLSCSPISGHRSVSWYQQTPGQGLQFLFEYFSETQRNKGNFPGRFSGRQFSNSRSEMNVSTLELGDSALYLCASSSGVWDEQFFGPGTRLTVL.